Presented here are 31 T cell receptor beta chains from one specimen sequenced in a study of blood T cell repertoires in COVID-19. Here immunoSEQ multiplex PCR was the method, and the copy in TCRdb shows in-frame clones only, minus some. The sample includes a few hundred thousand clones, approximately 81% of them seen just once. What was sequenced was peripheral blood. These receptor sequences come from a woman aged 18-29 years with acute or convalescent COVID-19.

The chain combines TRBV7-2 with TRBJ1-5; TRBD1 matches at 7 bases. Trimming at V came to 5 bases and at J to 4 bases, leaving 2 bases not matched to a gene. Germline values: CDR1 SGHTA, CDR2 FQGNSA. The CDR3 covers 13 residues. The CDR3 coding sequence is TGTGCCAGCAGCGCACAGGGGAATCAGCCCCAGCATTTT. Amino acids: CASSAQGNQPQHF.

V usage is TRBV11-2 and J usage is TRBJ2-1, with 7 bases aligning to TRBD2. This CDR3 is 12 amino acids long. Germline values: CDR1 SGHAT, CDR2 FQNNGV. The junction had 2 bases not matched to a gene; V was cut back by 5 bases and J by 7 bases. The CDR3 region has the DNA TGTGCCAGCAGCCCTAGCGGAAATGAGCAGTTCTTC. It yields the protein CASSPSGNEQFF.

This clone appeared a few times. The chain joins TRBV3-1 (or the pseudogene TRBV3-2) to TRBJ1-2, with 8 bases identical to TRBD1. Trimming took 4 bases from V and 1 from J; bases not matched to a gene: 17. This CDR3 spans 19 amino acids. CDR1 and CDR2 from the germline V gene are LGHDT and YNNKEL (reference sequence). Written as DNA, the CDR3 is TGTGCCAGCAGCCCCACCCCCTGGACAGGGAGCAAAGTTAACTATGGCTACACCTTC. Protein product: CASSPTPWTGSKVNYGYTF.

The V call is TRBV19, the J call TRBJ2-7; 7 bases are shared with TRBD2. Germline CDR1 and CDR2: LNHDA and SQIVND (reference sequence). The CDR3 has 14 residues. With 3 bases clipped from V and 0 bases from J, the junction kept 2 bases outside the gene matches. CDR3 in DNA: TGTGCCAGTAGTATGGCTAGCGGCTCCTACGAGCAGTACTTC. Protein: CASSMASGSYEQYF.

This chain joins TRBV3-1 (or the pseudogene TRBV3-2) and TRBJ2-2; no definite D call. Looked up from germline, CDR1 is LGHDT and CDR2 is YNNKEL (reference sequence). The CDR3 totals 12 residues. V gave up 4 bases and J gave up 7 bases, with 7 bases separating them. In DNA, the CDR3 is TGTGCCAGCAGCCTAAATTTCGGGGAGCTGTTTTTT. Residues: CASSLNFGELFF.

This chain links TRBV6-5 with TRBJ2-3; no clear D gene. The CDR3 sequence is 11 residues long. V lost 8 bases to trimming and J lost 7 bases, with 10 bases between them. CDR1 and CDR2 (germline): MNHEY, SVGAGI. CDR3 coding DNA: TGTGCCAGCCTTGGGCTAAATACGCAGTATTTT. Its translation is CASLGLNTQYF.

The genes are TRBV5-4 and TRBJ1-5; 11 nucleotides match TRBD1. The CDR3 length is 14 residues. V lost 4 bases to trimming and J lost 6 bases; unmatched junction nucleotides: 3. Germline CDR1 and CDR2: SGHNT and YYREEE (reference sequence). The CDR3 nucleotides read TGTGCCAGCAGCCGGGACAGGGGGGGTCAGCCCCAGCATTTT. It encodes CASSRDRGGQPQHF.

V usage is TRBV24-1 and J usage is TRBJ2-1; TRBD1 agrees at 8 bases. Trimming took 6 bases from V and 2 from J; bases not matched to a gene: 5. From germline, CDR1 is KGHDR and CDR2 SFDVKD. The CDR3 length is 15 residues. The CDR3, as DNA: TGTGCCACCAGTTCCGGACAGGGAGCCTACAATGAGCAGTTCTTC. Residues: CATSSGQGAYNEQFF.

CDR3 DNA sequence: TGTGCCAGCAGTTATACAGGGCGGCAGCCCCAGCATTTT. Protein: CASSYTGRQPQHF. The chain joins TRBV6-5 to TRBJ1-5; possible D gene TRBD1, 6 bases. V was trimmed by 3 bases and J by 7 bases, leaving 10 bases between them. The CDR3 length is 13 residues. The germline V gene has CDR1 MNHEY and CDR2 SVGAGI.

This clone was seen once. The chain has TRBV9 and TRBJ1-6, with TRBD1 as a possible D gene (5 bases). In germline, CDR1 is SGDLS, CDR2 YYNGEE. The V end was cut by 0 bases, the J end by 7 bases, with 11 bases between. The CDR3 is 15 residues long. CDR3 coding DNA: TGTGCCAGCAGCGTAGGTGGAGGGGACAATTCACCCCTCCACTTT. Amino acids: CASSVGGGDNSPLHF.

This clone was recorded once. V gene TRBV29-1 combines with J gene TRBJ2-7; TRBD1 aligns across 8 bases. This CDR3 comprises 14 residues. Germline V gene sequence: CDR1 SQVTM, CDR2 ANQGSEA. The V and J ends lost 3 bases and 5 bases, in that order; junction bases with no gene match: 9. The CDR3, as DNA: TGCAGCGTTGATTCCCGGCAGGGGGCTGACGAGCAGTACTTC. Translation: CSVDSRQGADEQYF.

V and J are TRBV7-6 and TRBJ1-1, with 9 bases matching TRBD1. The CDR3 spans 16 residues. Germline-derived CDR1 and CDR2 are SGHVS and FNYEAQ. V trimming: 5 bases; J trimming: 5 bases; junction bases outside the gene matches: 12. The CDR3 DNA reads as TGTGCCAGCAGCCCGTTCGGGGGACAGGGAAATACTGAAGCTTTCTTT. Translated, it gives CASSPFGGQGNTEAFF.

The chain combines TRBV23-1 with TRBJ1-4; the match to TRBD1 covers 8 bases. TRBV23-1 is annotated as an ORF whose role is uncertain. CDR3 size: 15 residues. Trimming at V came to 4 bases and at J to 10 bases, leaving 11 bases not matched to a gene. CDR3 bases: TGCGCCAGCAGTCGGACCGACAGGGGCCTCGGAAAACTGTTTTTT. Its protein is CASSRTDRGLGKLFF.

In this sample, this clone turned up a few times. The chain carries TRBV24-1 and TRBJ2-2, with 12 bases aligning to TRBD2. CDR1 and CDR2 (germline): KGHDR, SFDVKD. The junction had 1 base not matched to a gene; V was cut back by 6 bases and J by 3 bases. The length of the CDR3 is 15 residues. DNA of the CDR3: TGTGCCACCAGTCGACTAGCGGGAGACACCGGGGAGCTGTTTTTT. Its protein is CATSRLAGDTGELFF.

The genes are TRBV18 and TRBJ1-4; no definite D call. Trimming took off 4 bases at V and 7 bases at J, with 10 bases between the two ends. The germline gives CDR1 KGHSH, CDR2 LQKENI. The CDR3 covers 13 residues. The DNA for the CDR3 is TGTGCCAGCTCACTTACGAACGGTGAAAAACTGTTTTTT. It encodes CASSLTNGEKLFF.

V and J are TRBV9 and TRBJ2-2; tentative D call: TRBD2 (6 bases). This CDR3 has 16 amino acids. Trimming took 3 bases from V and 3 from J, leaving 15 bases between them. CDR1 is SGDLS and CDR2 is YYNGEE in the germline V gene. Here the CDR3 reads CASSAGLTKDTGELFF. The CDR3 coding sequence is TGTGCCAGCAGCGCGGGACTCACAAAGGACACCGGGGAGCTGTTTTTT.

DNA of the CDR3: TGCGCCAGCAGCTCCCCGACCCTAGAAGGCAATCAGCCCCAGCATTTT. Protein sequence: CASSSPTLEGNQPQHF. The chain is built from TRBV4-1 and TRBJ1-5; no definite D call. Germline values: CDR1 MGHRA, CDR2 YSYEKL. The length of the CDR3 is 16 residues. V was cut by 5 bases and J by 2 bases, with 16 bases left in between.

V is TRBV9 and J is TRBJ2-3; D might be TRBD1 (6 bases). The CDR3 length is 16 residues. Germline V lookup: CDR1 SGDLS, CDR2 YYNGEE. V shed 4 bases and J shed 4 bases, with 19 bases lying between them. DNA for the CDR3: TGTGCCAGCAGCCCCCAGACAGGCCTCGCCGCAGATACGCAGTATTTT. Residues: CASSPQTGLAADTQYF.

The chain uses TRBV2 and TRBJ2-1, with D possibly TRBD1 on 5 matching bases. CDR3 length equals 14 residues. Deletions cut 6 bases from V and 8 bases from J, with 17 bases between. Per the germline V gene, CDR1 is SNHLY and CDR2 is FYNNEI. Written as DNA, the CDR3 is TGTGCCAGCAGGGGTGGCACACCAGGGCATGAGCAGTTCTTC. Protein sequence: CASRGGTPGHEQFF.

V and J are TRBV19 and TRBJ2-3; 9 bases line up with TRBD2. This CDR3 contains 17 residues. Germline-derived CDR1 and CDR2 are LNHDA and SQIVND (reference sequence). The V and J ends lost 6 bases and 2 bases, in that order; junction bases with no gene match: 12. In DNA, the CDR3 is TGTGCCAGTAGCCCCTTGATGGCGGGGGGGTTCACAGATACGCAGTATTTT. As protein: CASSPLMAGGFTDTQYF. Complete variable domain (other parts from reference TRBV19 and TRBJ2-3): DGGITQSPKYLFRKEGQNVTLSCEQNLNHDAMYWYRQDPGQGLRLIYYSQIVNDFQKGDIAEGYSVSREKKESFPLTVTSAQKNPTAFYLCASSPLMAGGFTDTQYFGPGTRLTVL.

This chain connects TRBV27 to TRBJ2-5; 9 nucleotides align to TRBD1. The V gene end was trimmed by 3 bases and the J gene end by 6 bases; junction bases not matched to a gene: 8. CDR3 length: 15 amino acids. Germline CDR1 is MNHEY and CDR2 is SMNVEV (reference sequence). The CDR3 nucleotides read TGTGCCAGCAGTTTCACAACAGGGGGCGCAAAGACCCAGTACTTC. Encoded protein: CASSFTTGGAKTQYF.

The chain is built from TRBV7-2 and TRBJ1-2, with 10 bases fitting TRBD1. CDR3 length: 14 residues. V trimming: 6 bases; J trimming: 3 bases; junction bases outside the gene matches: 4. The V gene's germline CDR1 is SGHTA and CDR2 FQGNSA. The CDR3 loop reads CASSEDRGDYGYTF. CDR3 nucleotide sequence: TGTGCCAGCAGTGAGGACAGGGGGGACTATGGCTACACCTTC.

This chain connects TRBV5-6 to TRBJ1-2, with TRBD1 matching 11 bases. Trimming took 5 bases from V and 2 from J; bases not matched to a gene: 17. The CDR3 runs to 19 residues. The germline V gene encodes CDR1 SGHDT and CDR2 YYEEEE. Here the CDR3 DNA reads TGTGCCAGCAGAATTAATCGTGGGACAGGGGGATTCGGGAACTATGGCTACACCTTC. Its translation: CASRINRGTGGFGNYGYTF.

The gene calls are TRBV28 and TRBJ2-6; D gene uncertain. Germline-derived CDR1 and CDR2 are MDHEN and SYDVKM. The CDR3 is made up of 16 amino acids. The germline V and J ends were trimmed by 7 bases and 0 bases, with 13 bases remaining between them. The chain's CDR3 is CASTPRVLSGANVLTF. Written as DNA, the CDR3 is TGTGCCAGCACCCCCCGGGTCCTCTCTGGGGCCAACGTCCTGACTTTC.

This sequence joins TRBV24-1 and TRBJ1-2, with TRBD1 as a possible D gene (6 bases). The V end lost 4 bases, the J end lost 8 bases, and 10 bases lay between the germline ends. CDR3 length equals 12 residues. Germline V gene sequence: CDR1 KGHDR, CDR2 SFDVKD. CDR3 DNA: TGTGCCACCAGTGAGGCAGGGGAGGGCTACACCTTC. This encodes CATSEAGEGYTF.

The chain has TRBV12-5 and TRBJ2-3, with 8 bases identical to TRBD2. Germline CDR1 reads LGHNT; CDR2 reads FRNRAP. Unmatched junction bases numbered 15, after V lost 7 bases and J lost 6 bases. The CDR3 spans 16 residues. The CDR3 sequence: CASDSERGRSVDTQYF. CDR3 sequence (DNA): TGTGCTAGTGATTCCGAGCGGGGGAGGTCCGTGGATACGCAGTATTTT.

The chain is built from TRBV5-1 and TRBJ1-2; 7 positions match TRBD1. The CDR3 is made up of 14 amino acids. The germline CDR1 and CDR2 sequences are SGHRS and YFSETQ. With 4 bases clipped from V and 6 bases from J, the junction kept 9 bases outside the gene matches. The CDR3 region is CASSRSTGTDGYTF. CDR3 sequence (DNA): TGCGCCAGCAGCCGATCGACAGGGACAGATGGCTACACCTTC.

This clone was counted a few times. The chain recombines TRBV12-2 with TRBJ1-2; TRBD1, as called in the table, went unchecked against the DNA. TRBV12-2 is classified as a pseudogene. This CDR3 comprises 17 residues. CDR3 residues: CASRLAAGKGAGYGYTF. DNA for the CDR3: TGTGCAAGTCGCTTAGCGGCGGGTAAGGGGGCGGGCTATGGCTACACCTTC.

This clone was observed a single time. The chain employs TRBV5-1 and TRBJ2-1; 8 bases are shared with TRBD2. CDR1 SGHRS and CDR2 YFSETQ come from the germline V gene. V lost 0 bases and J lost 5; bases outside the gene matches: 4. This CDR3 region has 15 residues. The CDR3 loop is CASSLVRGDNNEQFF. The DNA of the CDR3 is TGCGCCAGCAGCTTGGTGCGGGGGGACAACAATGAGCAGTTCTTC.

The chain couples TRBV6-5 to TRBJ2-7; D is unclear. The germline V gene encodes CDR1 MNHEY and CDR2 SVGAGI. Between the trimmed V and J ends, which lost 2 bases and 2 bases, there was a span of 4 bases. The CDR3 loop spans 12 amino acids. The CDR3: CASSYGPYEQYF. CDR3 nucleotides: TGTGCCAGCAGTTACGGGCCCTACGAGCAGTACTTC.

CDR3 sequence reads: CASSSGPPYYRERGYTF. DNA for the CDR3: TGTGCCAGCAGCTCGGGCCCCCCCTACTACAGGGAGCGTGGCTACACCTTC. The chain uses TRBV7-9 and TRBJ1-2; maybe TRBD1 (6 bases). Trimming cost V 4 bases and J 7 bases, with 25 bases left between them. Germline CDR1 is SEHNR and CDR2 is FQNEAQ (reference sequence). The CDR3 totals 17 residues.